This TCR beta chain came from a study of cytotoxic CD8 clonotypes in ibrutinib-treated CLL. Findings and caveats of the study: There were differences in sampling times between sustained-remission and progressing patients.

This clone was seen a few times. The target antigen is unknown. Profiling relied on immunoSEQ multiplex PCR, and the TCRdb table lists in-frame clones only, not all of them. The sample holds 100,000 or so clones, 58% seen once. Germline V CDR1 and CDR2: MNHEY, SMNVEV (reference sequence). The V end was cut by 5 bases, the J end by 1 base, with 8 bases between. This CDR3 spans 13 amino acids. The source material was PBMCs, sampled after 24 months of ibrutinib treatment. The receptor comes from a human donor with chronic lymphocytic leukemia. The genes are TRBV27 and TRBJ1-1; the D is unclear. The CDR3 reads CASSTTENTEAFF. The CDR3 region has the DNA TGTGCCAGCAGTACAACAGAGAACACTGAAGCTTTCTTT.